The source of this TCR beta chain is a study of T cells after yellow fever vaccination. Study-wide context: Fractions containing few cells were prepared with SMART-Seq v4 Ultra Low Input. Findings and limits, study-wide: Subsequent to the booster, the majority of primary-vaccination clones reappeared (96% CD4, approximately 90% CD8).

To note about this clonotype: The antigen remains unidentified.

Production of TCR cDNA was by 5'RACE template switching, which also added a universal primer site and UMIs. TCRdb called the 5' RACE reads again in MiXCR, with one record for every CDR3 protein. The repertoire holds 450,000 to 650,000 distinct CDR3 sequences, with 21% as singletons. The input for sequencing was PBMCs, taken 21 days after the first yellow fever vaccination. This receptor was taken from a man between 18 and 35 years old who received the YFV17D yellow fever vaccine.

The CDR3 loop is CASSLDPGASHTGELFF. The DNA for the CDR3 is TGTGCCAGCAGCTTAGATCCGGGGGCAAGTCACACCGGGGAGCTGTTTTTT. The chain employs TRBV7-6 and TRBJ2-2; D tentatively reads TRBD1 or TRBD2 (6 bases each). The CDR3 is 17 amino acids. CDR1 and CDR2 from the germline V gene are SGHVS and FNYEAQ. V was clipped by 1 base and J by 3 bases, with 15 bases between them.